These 25 T cell receptor beta chains originate from one sample sequenced in a study of blood T cell repertoires in COVID-19. The table came from immunoSEQ multiplex PCR; TCRdb's copy has only in-frame clones and leaves some out. The sample has roughly 100,000 clones; 65% to 90% are singletons. The sample comprised peripheral blood. The receptors come from a woman aged 80 or over with acute or convalescent COVID-19.

This sequence joins TRBV6-4 and TRBJ1-2; no definite D call. The V end lost 0 bases, the J end lost 6 bases, and 11 bases lay between the germline ends. This CDR3 comprises 14 residues. Germline CDR1 and CDR2: MRHNA and SNTAGT. The CDR3 coding sequence is TGTGCCAGCAGTGACTCGAGTCGAGGGAATGGCTACACCTTC. Its protein product is CASSDSSRGNGYTF.

The chain recombines TRBV5-1 with TRBJ1-2; perhaps TRBD1 as D (6 bases). This CDR3 is 15 amino acids long. The V and J ends lost 2 bases and 7 bases respectively, with 18 bases between them. The germline CDR1 and CDR2 sequences are SGHRS and YFSETQ. Written as DNA, the CDR3 is TGCGCCAGCAGCTTACCCTCGTCAGGGGAGGGTGGCTACACCTTC. Encoded protein: CASSLPSSGEGGYTF.

This chain joins TRBV19 and TRBJ1-4; unclear D gene. This CDR3 has 16 amino acids. Deletions cut 7 bases from V and 8 bases from J, with 23 bases between. The germline V gene has CDR1 LNHDA and CDR2 SQIVND (reference sequence). For the CDR3, the DNA is TGTGCCAGTACTACCGGTGGAGGGAGGGAGAGGGAAAAACTGTTTTTT. Translation gives CASTTGGGREREKLFF.

J is TRBJ2-7 and V is TRBV4-1; 8 nucleotides align to TRBD2. The CDR3 sequence is 14 residues long. V was pared by 5 bases and J by 3 bases, with 6 bases of the junction left unmatched. CDR1 and CDR2 (germline): MGHRA, YSYEKL. CDR3 in DNA: TGCGCCAGCAGCAACGGACTAGCTTTCTACGAGCAGTACTTC. Its translation: CASSNGLAFYEQYF.

This chain uses TRBV11-3 with TRBJ2-1; 8 bases map to TRBD1. The ends lost 2 bases at V and 6 bases at J; junction bases unmatched: 6. Germline V gene lookup returns CDR1 SGHNT and CDR2 YENEEA. The CDR3 sequence is 15 residues long. The CDR3 is CASSLQGAISNEQFF. CDR3 DNA: TGTGCCAGCAGCTTACAGGGGGCTATTTCCAATGAGCAGTTCTTC.

The V gene is TRBV7-3, the J gene TRBJ2-1; possibly TRBD1 for D (5 bases). The CDR3 is 14 residues long. Trimming stripped 5 bases from V and 8 bases from J, with 16 bases between. CDR1 is SGHTA and CDR2 is FQGTGA in the germline V gene. For the CDR3, the DNA is TGTGCCAGCAGCATCGCCGGTTGGGGCGATGAGCAGTTCTTC. It codes for CASSIAGWGDEQFF. Full variable domain (outside the CDR3, taken from reference TRBV7-3 and TRBJ2-1): GAGVSQTPSNKVTEKGKYVELRCDPISGHTALYWYRQSLGQGPEFLIYFQGTGAADDSGLPNDRFFAVRPEGSVSTLKIQRTERGDSAVYLCASSIAGWGDEQFFGPGTRLTVL.

This chain uses TRBV30 with TRBJ1-3; TRBD1 matches 8 bases. Per the germline V gene, CDR1 is GTSNPN and CDR2 is SVGIG (reference sequence). The CDR3 length is 13 residues. V shed 2 bases, J shed 4 bases, and the junction held 1 base outside the gene matches. The CDR3 DNA follows: TGTGCCTGGAGTAGGGACAGGGGAAACACCATATATTTT. Translating gives CAWSRDRGNTIYF.

The CDR3 DNA follows: TGTGCCACCAGCTATGACAACTCCTACGAGCAGTACTTC. This sequence encodes CATSYDNSYEQYF. The chain employs TRBV15 and TRBJ2-7; D is uncertain. This CDR3 has 13 amino acids. Looked up from germline, CDR1 is LNHNV and CDR2 is YYDKDF (reference sequence). V lost 5 bases, J lost 0 bases, and 8 bases lay in between.

This sequence joins TRBV10-1 and TRBJ1-1; 9 bases line up with TRBD1. V was clipped by 5 bases and J by 6 bases; unmatched bases: 7. The CDR3 contains 14 residues. Germline V CDR1 and CDR2: WNHNN, SYGVQD (reference sequence). The CDR3 nucleotides are TGCGCCAGCAGTCAGGGACAGGGTCTATCTGAAGCTTTCTTT. It specifies CASSQGQGLSEAFF.

There are a few counts of this clone. This sequence joins TRBV14 and TRBJ1-1; D uncertain. In germline, CDR1 is SGHDN, CDR2 FVKESK. V shed 4 bases and J shed 6 bases, with 12 bases lying between them. The CDR3 spans 13 residues. The CDR3 is CASSLSGGSEAFF. For the CDR3, the DNA is TGTGCCAGCAGCCTCAGTGGAGGGTCTGAAGCTTTCTTT.

About this clone itself: Germline and junction disagree at one end, which may indicate a read error. For the CDR3, the DNA is TGTGCTAGCAGACGACAGGGGGTCACCGGGGAGCTGTTTTTT. Translating it yields CASRRQGVTGELFF. The V gene is TRBV7-7, the J gene TRBJ2-2, with 9 bases fitting TRBD1. CDR1 SSHAT and CDR2 FNYEAQ come from the germline V gene (reference sequence). There are 14 residues in the CDR3.

The chain joins TRBV6-2 or TRBV6-3 to TRBJ1-2; maybe TRBD1 (5 bases). V lost 4 bases, J lost 7 bases, and 13 bases lay in between. Germline assignment: CDR1 MNHEY and CDR2 SVGEGT. The CDR3 is made up of 13 amino acids. The CDR3 nucleotides are TGTGCCAGCAGTTTGCCCGGGAGGGGTGGCTACACCTTC. It is translated as CASSLPGRGGYTF.

This chain joins TRBV24-1 and TRBJ2-7, with TRBD1 identical over 8 bases. This CDR3 spans 14 amino acids. With V trimmed by 4 bases and J by 4 bases, 5 bases remained unmatched. Germline loops: CDR1 KGHDR, CDR2 SFDVKD. CDR3 sequence: CATSEGRGRYEQYF. The CDR3 DNA follows: TGTGCCACCAGTGAGGGCAGGGGGCGATACGAGCAGTACTTC.

This chain joins TRBV2 and TRBJ2-1, with 10 bases aligning to TRBD1. V shed 2 bases and J 6 bases; nucleotides not matched to a gene: 4. Per germline, CDR1 SNHLY and CDR2 FYNNEI. This CDR3 is built from 15 residues. The DNA for the CDR3 is TGTGCCAGCAGTGAAACCGGGACAGGGGCCAATGAGCAGTTCTTC. Translated, it gives CASSETGTGANEQFF.

This chain uses TRBV11-2 with TRBJ1-4; TRBD1 is a possible D gene (5 bases). This CDR3 region has 13 residues. CDR1 SGHAT and CDR2 FQNNGV come from the germline V gene. V lost 1 base and J lost 17, with 17 bases in between. The CDR3 bases are TGTGCCAGCAGCTTAGGTCCAGGGCTTGGGTACTTTTTT. It codes for CASSLGPGLGYFF.

V and J are TRBV25-1 and TRBJ2-1; 7 nucleotides match TRBD2. Germline trimming cut 5 bases from V and 5 bases from J; bases unmatched to any gene: 9. The V gene's germline CDR1 is MGHDK and CDR2 SYGVNS. This CDR3 spans 15 amino acids. CDR3 amino acids: CASSPGREWDNEQFF. CDR3 in DNA: TGTGCCAGCAGTCCGGGGAGGGAATGGGACAATGAGCAGTTCTTC.

The V call is TRBV10-3, the J call TRBJ2-1; 9 bases align to TRBD2. The germline gives CDR1 ENHRY, CDR2 SYGVKD. The CDR3 length is 15 residues. With 8 bases clipped from V and 2 bases from J, the junction kept 7 bases outside the gene matches. In DNA, the CDR3 is TGTGCCATCTCCCGACTAGCGGAGACCTACAATGAGCAGTTCTTC. Translation gives CAISRLAETYNEQFF.

V gene TRBV18 combines with J gene TRBJ2-7; 8 bases agree with TRBD1. The V segment lost 4 bases and the J segment 3 bases; nucleotides outside the gene matches: 5. The CDR3 is made up of 14 amino acids. Per the germline V gene, CDR1 is KGHSH and CDR2 is LQKENI. Written as DNA, the CDR3 is TGTGCCAGCTCACTAGGGGACAGGAACTACGAGCAGTACTTC. Translated: CASSLGDRNYEQYF.

J is TRBJ1-4 and V is TRBV6-4; D gene unclear. Trimming cost V 6 bases and J 4 bases, with 9 bases left between them. The CDR3 is 13 residues long. Germline V gene sequence: CDR1 MRHNA, CDR2 SNTAGT. The chain's CDR3 is CASSARFNEKLFF. CDR3 sequence (DNA): TGTGCCAGCAGCGCGAGGTTTAATGAAAAACTGTTTTTT.

The rearrangement joins TRBV5-1 to TRBJ1-1; 9 positions match TRBD1. V lost 5 bases and J lost 4; bases outside the gene matches: 6. Per germline, CDR1 SGHRS and CDR2 YFSETQ. CDR3 length: 14 amino acids. The chain's CDR3 is CASRGTGTSTEAFF. The CDR3, as DNA: TGCGCCAGCAGGGGGACAGGGACGAGCACTGAAGCTTTCTTT.

J is TRBJ1-6 and V is TRBV5-5; no definite D call. The ends were cut back, 4 bases at V and 13 bases at J, with 12 bases in the middle. The CDR3 contains 12 residues. CDR1 and CDR2 from the germline V gene are SGHKS and YYEKEE (reference sequence). The CDR3: CASSREVWPLHF. CDR3 coding DNA: TGTGCCAGCAGCCGAGAAGTATGGCCCCTCCACTTT.

V usage is TRBV5-1 and J usage is TRBJ1-1; 11 positions match TRBD1. The junction had 5 bases not matched to a gene; V was cut back by 3 bases and J by 7 bases. CDR1 and CDR2 (germline): SGHRS, YFSETQ. The CDR3 is made up of 14 amino acids. DNA for the CDR3: TGCGCCAGCAGCTCGGGACAGGGGGTTGGTGAAGCTTTCTTT. Translation: CASSSGQGVGEAFF.

J is TRBJ2-3 and V is TRBV7-9, with TRBD2 matching 10 bases. The V gene's germline CDR1 is SEHNR and CDR2 FQNEAQ (reference sequence). The ends lost 1 base at V and 2 bases at J; junction bases unmatched: 9. CDR3 length: 18 residues. This chain's CDR3 is CASSLGLASGGSTDTQYF. The CDR3 region has the DNA TGTGCCAGCAGCTTAGGGTTGGCTAGCGGGGGATCCACAGATACGCAGTATTTT.

The chain is built from TRBV7-9 and TRBJ2-3; 10 nucleotides line up with TRBD1. The CDR3 is 16 residues long. V gave up 3 bases and J gave up 0 bases; unmatched junction bases: 3. Germline CDR1 SEHNR, CDR2 FQNEAQ (reference sequence). In DNA, the CDR3 is TGTGCCAGCAGCTTTGGACAGGGGGTGAGCACAGATACGCAGTATTTT. The encoded protein is CASSFGQGVSTDTQYF. Together with reference TRBV7-9 and TRBJ2-3, the CDR3 gives the full variable domain: DTGVSQNPRHKITKRGQNVTFRCDPISEHNRLYWYRQTLGQGPEFLTYFQNEAQLEKSRLLSDRFSAERPKGSFSTLEIQRTEQGDSAMYLCASSFGQGVSTDTQYFGPGTRLTVL.

This clone was observed a handful of times. The chain joins TRBV6-5 to TRBJ2-5, with 10 bases aligning to TRBD2. The V and J ends lost 2 bases and 4 bases, in that order; junction bases with no gene match: 7. This CDR3 has 16 residues. Germline CDR1 is MNHEY and CDR2 is SVGAGI. Here the CDR3 reads CASSYSLAGGGETQYF. The CDR3 DNA follows: TGTGCCAGCAGTTACAGTTTAGCGGGGGGCGGAGAGACCCAGTACTTC.